This T cell receptor (beta chain) was retrieved from a study of blood T cell repertoires in COVID-19. As for the study in general: T cells, B-cell-depleted T cells, or PBMCs provided the cDNA or gDNA that served as material.

Seattle enrolled patients during active infection and tracked them longitudinally. TCRdb's copy holds only in-frame clones and misses some; the assay was immunoSEQ multiplex PCR. The repertoire holds about 230,000 clones, with about nine tenths as singletons. Germline CDR1 is SGHNT and CDR2 is YYREEE (reference sequence). With 2 bases removed from V and 0 bases from J, the gap between germline ends came to 12 bases. The CDR3 has 16 amino acids. The clonotype was recovered from a man aged 50 to 60 with COVID-19, enrolled during active disease. The chain has TRBV5-4 and TRBJ1-3, with D maybe TRBD1 (5 bases). Sequenced sample: peripheral blood. The CDR3 loop reads CASSFGQRRSGNTIYF. CDR3 nucleotide sequence: TGTGCCAGCAGCTTTGGACAACGCCGCTCTGGAAACACCATATATTTT.